A single sample gave rise to the 30 T cell receptor beta chains below, sequenced in a study of T cell responses to AZD1222 COVID-19 vaccine. Some clones are missing from TCRdb's copy, which holds only in-frame ones; the method was immunoSEQ multiplex PCR. The profile shows about 150,000 clones, 91% of them singletons. Sequences were derived from peripheral blood, sampled on day 0 of AZD1222 vaccination. The receptors originated from an adult in good health.

The V and J genes are TRBV3-1 (or the pseudogene TRBV3-2) and TRBJ2-1; 9 bases map to TRBD2. Trimming removed 6 bases from V and 8 bases from J; junction bases left unmatched: 8. The CDR3 is 14 residues long. Per the germline V gene, CDR1 is LGHDT and CDR2 is YNNKEL (reference sequence). The CDR3 here is CASRSLGLAYEQFF. As DNA, the CDR3 is TGTGCCAGCAGGTCATTGGGACTAGCCTATGAGCAGTTCTTC.

The chain employs TRBV6-5 and TRBJ2-7; D gene uncertain. This CDR3 region has 11 residues. V was clipped by 6 bases and J by 2 bases, with 5 bases between them. CDR1 is MNHEY and CDR2 is SVGAGI in the germline V gene. This chain's CDR3 is CASRVTYEQYF. For the CDR3, the DNA is TGTGCCAGCAGGGTGACCTACGAGCAGTACTTC.

This chain connects TRBV7-3 to TRBJ2-1, with 7 bases identical to TRBD2. This CDR3 region has 18 residues. The junction had 11 bases not matched to a gene; V was cut back by 1 base and J by 2 bases. Per germline, CDR1 SGHTA and CDR2 FQGTGA. The CDR3 spells CASSLRGKIAGPYNEQFF. In DNA form, the CDR3 reads TGTGCCAGCAGCTTAAGAGGCAAGATAGCGGGCCCCTACAATGAGCAGTTCTTC.

The rearrangement uses TRBV27 and TRBJ1-6; D not resolved. Trimming left V 3 bases short and J 7 bases short, with 10 bases between. CDR3 length equals 14 residues. In germline, CDR1 is MNHEY, CDR2 SMNVEV (reference sequence). DNA of the CDR3: TGTGCCAGCAGTTTTTCGGCCCAAAATTCACCCCTCCACTTT. Translation gives CASSFSAQNSPLHF.

The genes are TRBV4-3 and TRBJ2-5; D is unclear. V shed 1 base and J shed 5 bases, with 8 bases lying between them. The CDR3 covers 13 residues. Germline V gene lookup returns CDR1 LGHNA and CDR2 YSLEER. The CDR3 spells CASSQASGETQYF. In nucleotides, the CDR3 is TGCGCCAGCAGCCAAGCCTCCGGGGAGACCCAGTACTTC.

V and J are TRBV6-5 and TRBJ1-1; D remains ambiguous. Germline lookup yields CDR1 MNHEY and CDR2 SVGAGI. This CDR3 comprises 11 residues. Between the trimmed V and J ends, which lost 8 bases and 3 bases, there was a span of 7 bases. CDR3 sequence: CASGEYTEAFF. CDR3 coding DNA: TGTGCCAGCGGGGAATACACTGAAGCTTTCTTT.

The rearrangement joins TRBV7-3 to TRBJ2-1; D may be TRBD1 (6 bases). The CDR3 is 16 residues long. The V gene's germline CDR1 is SGHTA and CDR2 FQGTGA. V was clipped by 1 base and J by 2 bases, with 12 bases between them. CDR3 sequence reads: CASSLKRDTTYNEQFF. The DNA for the CDR3 is TGTGCCAGCAGCTTAAAACGGGACACCACCTACAATGAGCAGTTCTTC.

The J gene is TRBJ1-2, the V gene TRBV2; D possibly corresponds to TRBD1 (5 bases). CDR3 size: 15 residues. The germline V gene encodes CDR1 SNHLY and CDR2 FYNNEI. V dropped 4 bases and J dropped 2 bases, with 14 bases sitting between them. The CDR3 sequence is CASSGVRDVNYGYTF. The CDR3, as DNA: TGTGCCAGCAGTGGGGTGCGGGACGTGAACTATGGCTACACCTTC.

This chain uses TRBV9 with TRBJ2-7; D gene ambiguous. Deletions cut 3 bases from V and 0 bases from J, with 10 bases between. Germline V gives CDR1 SGDLS, CDR2 YYNGEE. CDR3 length: 14 amino acids. The chain's CDR3 is CASSALGTSYEQYF. CDR3 in DNA: TGTGCCAGCAGCGCCCTGGGTACCTCCTACGAGCAGTACTTC.

The chain has TRBV11-2 and TRBJ2-7; TRBD2 might be the D (5 bases). The CDR3 runs 14 residues. Trimming stripped 1 base from V and 1 base from J, with 8 bases between. Germline V gene lookup returns CDR1 SGHAT and CDR2 FQNNGV. The CDR3 nucleotides read TGTGCCAGCAGCTTAGGGACTGTGTCCTACGAGCAGTACTTC. This translates into CASSLGTVSYEQYF. Variable domain in full (rest from reference TRBV11-2 and TRBJ2-7): EAGVAQSPRYKIIEKRQSVAFWCNPISGHATLYWYQQILGQGPKLLIQFQNNGVVDDSQLPKDRFSAERLKGVDSTLKIQPAKLEDSAVYLCASSLGTVSYEQYFGPGTRLTVT.

The V and J genes are TRBV19 and TRBJ1-2; 7 bases agree with TRBD1. The length of the CDR3 is 16 residues. Trimming at V came to 0 bases and at J to 2 bases, leaving 6 bases not matched to a gene. Germline lookup yields CDR1 LNHDA and CDR2 SQIVND (reference sequence). The CDR3 DNA sequence: TGTGCCAGTAGTATAGATCGGCACAGGGGAAACTATGGCTACACCTTC. Translation: CASSIDRHRGNYGYTF.

J is TRBJ2-7 and V is TRBV27; 8 bases agree with TRBD2. Germline V gene lookup returns CDR1 MNHEY and CDR2 SMNVEV (reference sequence). The CDR3 is 15 residues long. V gave up 3 bases and J gave up 2 bases; unmatched junction bases: 6. In DNA form, the CDR3 reads TGTGCCAGCAGTTTTAGTCGGGAGGGTCCCTACGAGCAGTACTTC. Protein sequence: CASSFSREGPYEQYF.

This clone was detected once. V gene TRBV30 combines with J gene TRBJ1-2, with 9 nucleotides matching TRBD1. The germline CDR1 and CDR2 sequences are GTSNPN and SVGIG (reference sequence). This CDR3 is 15 amino acids long. Trimming removed 2 bases from V and 8 bases from J; junction bases left unmatched: 12. Here the CDR3 reads CAWSLGTGSLLGYTF. CDR3 sequence (DNA): TGTGCCTGGAGTTTGGGGACAGGGAGTCTGTTAGGCTACACCTTC.

The chain employs TRBV6-6 and TRBJ2-3; the D call may be TRBD1 or TRBD2 (6 bases each). CDR3 length equals 18 residues. CDR1 is MNHNY, CDR2 SVGAGI, per germline (reference sequence). V lost 5 bases to trimming and J lost 0 bases, with 21 bases between them. This CDR3 reads CASSRGRGPQTSTDTQYF. DNA of the CDR3: TGTGCCAGCAGTCGGGGCCGGGGGCCCCAAACTAGCACAGATACGCAGTATTTT.

The V and J genes are TRBV10-2 and TRBJ2-3; 9 nucleotides line up with TRBD2. CDR1 and CDR2 from the germline V gene are WSHSY and SAAADI. J lost 5 bases, V lost 0 bases, and 9 bases had no gene match. CDR3 length: 17 amino acids. The CDR3 is CASSESLAGVSGDTQYF. The CDR3 DNA reads as TGCGCCAGCAGTGAGTCGTTAGCGGGAGTATCGGGAGATACGCAGTATTTT.

V and J are TRBV12-3 or TRBV12-4 and TRBJ2-2; D remains unclear. Trimming took off 2 bases at V and 6 bases at J, with 4 bases between the two ends. The length of the CDR3 is 12 residues. CDR3 in amino acids: CASSLRAGELFF. CDR3 sequence (DNA): TGTGCCAGCAGTTTACGGGCCGGGGAGCTGTTTTTT.

J is TRBJ2-7 and V is TRBV19; D is ambiguous. Germline V gives CDR1 LNHDA, CDR2 SQIVND (reference sequence). V was trimmed by 1 base and J by 1 base, leaving 8 bases between them. The CDR3 has 14 amino acids. The DNA of the CDR3 is TGTGCCAGTAGTATAGGGACGGCTTCCTACGAGCAGTACTTC. It codes for CASSIGTASYEQYF.

The rearrangement links TRBV2 to TRBJ1-1; maybe TRBD1 (6 bases). The V gene's germline CDR1 is SNHLY and CDR2 FYNNEI. With 2 bases removed from V and 5 bases from J, the gap between germline ends came to 12 bases. This CDR3 has 14 residues. CDR3 amino acids: CASSERVQGTEAFF. The CDR3 coding sequence is TGTGCCAGCAGTGAAAGGGTACAGGGAACTGAAGCTTTCTTT. Based on the CDR3 plus reference TRBV2 and TRBJ1-1, the full variable domain is EPEVTQTPSHQVTQMGQEVILRCVPISNHLYFYWYRQILGQKVEFLVSFYNNEISEKSEIFDDQFSVERPDGSNFTLKIRSTKLEDSAMYFCASSERVQGTEAFFGQGTRLTVV.

The CDR3 sequence: CSVNPGPGDEQFF. The CDR3 region has the DNA TGCAGCGTTAACCCGGGGCCCGGGGATGAGCAGTTCTTC. The chain carries TRBV29-1 and TRBJ2-1; D is tentatively TRBD1 or TRBD2 (5 bases each). The V and J ends lost 5 bases and 8 bases respectively, with 16 bases between them. The CDR3 has 13 amino acids. Germline-derived CDR1 and CDR2 are SQVTM and ANQGSEA.

The V and J genes are TRBV25-1 and TRBJ2-1, with D unclear. Germline CDR1 and CDR2: MGHDK and SYGVNS. CDR3 length equals 12 residues. V gave up 5 bases and J gave up 6 bases, with 8 bases separating them. The CDR3 reads CASSQRSNEQFF. The CDR3 nucleotides are TGTGCCAGCAGTCAACGGTCCAATGAGCAGTTCTTC. The full variable domain, its missing parts supplied by reference TRBV25-1 and TRBJ2-1, is EADIYQTPRYLVIGTGKKITLECSQTMGHDKMYWYQQDPGMELHLIHYSYGVNSTEKGDLSSESTVSRIRTEHFPLTLESARPSHTSQYLCASSQRSNEQFFGPGTRLTVL.

The rearrangement links TRBV11-2 to TRBJ1-1; D is unclear. The CDR3 consists of 14 residues. With 2 bases removed from V and 1 base from J, the gap between germline ends came to 8 bases. Per germline, CDR1 SGHAT and CDR2 FQNNGV. As DNA, the CDR3 is TGTGCCAGCAGCTTACGCAACGAGAACACTGAAGCTTTCTTT. Protein: CASSLRNENTEAFF.

The chain has TRBV12-5 and TRBJ1-5; D gene uncertain. This CDR3 comprises 13 residues. Per the germline V gene, CDR1 is LGHNT and CDR2 is FRNRAP. The V end was cut by 1 base, the J end by 5 bases, with 6 bases between. CDR3 protein: CASGLDSDQPQHF. CDR3 in DNA: TGTGCTAGTGGTTTGGACTCGGATCAGCCCCAGCATTTT.

The gene calls are TRBV30 and TRBJ1-6; maybe TRBD1 (5 bases). The CDR3 has 16 amino acids. Between the trimmed V and J ends, which lost 2 bases and 5 bases, there was a span of 16 bases. CDR1 and CDR2 (germline): GTSNPN, SVGIG (reference sequence). CDR3 DNA sequence: TGTGCCTGGAGTAGAGGGAGGACATCCAATAATTCACCCCTCCACTTT. Translated, it gives CAWSRGRTSNNSPLHF.

The rearrangement links TRBV24-1 to TRBJ2-3; D remains unclear. V lost 5 bases and J lost 2, with 19 bases in between. This CDR3 is 17 amino acids long. The V gene's germline CDR1 is KGHDR and CDR2 SFDVKD. The CDR3 is CATSAPPWTDITDTQYF. The CDR3 DNA reads as TGTGCCACCAGTGCTCCCCCCTGGACCGACATCACAGATACGCAGTATTTT.

J is TRBJ2-5 and V is TRBV19; a weak D match, TRBD2 (5 bases). CDR1 is LNHDA, CDR2 SQIVND, per germline (reference sequence). Trimming left V 1 base short and J 4 bases short, with 16 bases between. The CDR3 is 16 amino acids. CDR3 DNA: TGTGCCAGTAGTATAGCCTGGACGGGAAGGCCAGAGACCCAGTACTTC. This gives the protein CASSIAWTGRPETQYF.

The chain combines TRBV11-1 with TRBJ1-1; D unclear. The ends were cut back, 5 bases at V and 1 base at J, with 14 bases in the middle. The CDR3 is 15 residues long. Germline V gene lookup returns CDR1 SGHAT and CDR2 FQDESV (reference sequence). The CDR3 loop is CASSTVEVPNTEAFF. In DNA form, the CDR3 reads TGTGCCAGCAGCACGGTGGAGGTTCCGAACACTGAAGCTTTCTTT. The full variable domain, its missing parts supplied by reference TRBV11-1 and TRBJ1-1, is EAEVAQSPRYKITEKSQAVAFWCDPISGHATLYWYRQILGQGPELLVQFQDESVVDDSQLPKDRFSAERLKGVDSTLKIQPAELGDSAMYLCASSTVEVPNTEAFFGQGTRLTVV.

The V gene is TRBV7-2, the J gene TRBJ1-6; TRBD1 matches 7 bases. Germline V lookup: CDR1 SGHTA, CDR2 FQGNSA. V gave up 2 bases and J gave up 7 bases; unmatched junction bases: 5. The CDR3 covers 15 residues. The CDR3 nucleotides read TGTGCCAGCAGCTTACGACAGGGTAGCAATTCACCCCTCCACTTT. Residues: CASSLRQGSNSPLHF.

The chain is built from TRBV27 and TRBJ1-5, with 7 bases fitting TRBD1. Germline CDR1 reads MNHEY; CDR2 reads SMNVEV (reference sequence). V was pared by 5 bases and J by 7 bases, with 8 bases of the junction left unmatched. The CDR3 sequence is 14 residues long. The CDR3 reads CASSAQGGGQPQHF. The DNA for the CDR3 is TGTGCCAGCAGTGCCCAGGGGGGAGGACAGCCCCAGCATTTT.

The chain carries TRBV2 and TRBJ1-1; D is perhaps TRBD1 (5 bases). V was pared by 8 bases and J by 5 bases, with 12 bases between. The CDR3 is 12 residues long. Germline V CDR1 and CDR2: SNHLY, FYNNEI. Written as DNA, the CDR3 is TGTGCCAGCGAGGGGTTCCGGACTGAAGCTTTCTTT. It encodes CASEGFRTEAFF.

The V and J genes are TRBV4-3 and TRBJ2-2, with D perhaps matching TRBD1 (5 bases). There are 14 residues in the CDR3. Trimming removed 2 bases from V and 8 bases from J, with 12 bases in between. CDR1 LGHNA and CDR2 YSLEER come from the germline V gene. The CDR3 region has the DNA TGCGCCAGCAGCCAACTTACAGGTTTTGGGGAGCTGTTTTTT. Encoded protein: CASSQLTGFGELFF.